The 4 T cell receptor beta chains below all came from one sample that was sequenced in a study of blood T cell repertoires in COVID-19. Only in-frame clones appear in the TCRdb table, and some are missing; sequencing was by immunoSEQ multiplex PCR. Of over 60,000 clones listed, roughly 83% are singletons. Sample: peripheral blood. These receptors originate from a man aged 50-60 years with COVID-19, enrolled during active disease.

This chain joins TRBV29-1 and TRBJ2-1; TRBD2 might be the D (7 bases). This CDR3 is 15 amino acids long. Germline lookup yields CDR1 SQVTM and CDR2 ANQGSEA. Trimming stripped 1 base from V and 5 bases from J, with 15 bases between. In nucleotides, the CDR3 is TGCAGCGTTGAAGGGGAGGGGGGGCAAGACAATGAGCAGTTCTTC. Amino acid sequence: CSVEGEGGQDNEQFF.

This chain connects TRBV6-5 to TRBJ1-5, with unresolved D. Germline V gene sequence: CDR1 MNHEY, CDR2 SVGAGI. V gave up 2 bases and J gave up 6 bases, with 11 bases separating them. This CDR3 is 14 amino acids long. The CDR3 protein is CASSYRNLGQPQHF. The CDR3 DNA is TGTGCCAGCAGTTACAGAAACCTCGGTCAGCCCCAGCATTTT.

The chain carries TRBV6-6 and TRBJ1-6; perhaps TRBD1 as D (5 bases). CDR1 is MNHNY and CDR2 is SVGAGI in the germline V gene (reference sequence). Trimming pared 6 bases from V and 5 bases from J, leaving 17 bases between. CDR3 length: 16 amino acids. The CDR3 loop reads CASSRSPTANNSPLHF. CDR3 coding DNA: TGTGCCAGCAGCCGCAGCCCGACAGCAAATAATTCACCCCTCCACTTT.

The chain employs TRBV7-9 and TRBJ2-3, with D unclear. The length of the CDR3 is 11 residues. Germline lookup yields CDR1 SEHNR and CDR2 FQNEAQ (reference sequence). Trimming cost V 5 bases and J 6 bases, with 6 bases left between them. In DNA form, the CDR3 reads TGTGCCAGCAGCCCACAGGATACGCAGTATTTT. Translating it yields CASSPQDTQYF. The full variable domain, with the rest looked up from reference TRBV7-9 and TRBJ2-3, is DTGVSQNPRHKITKRGQNVTFRCDPISEHNRLYWYRQTLGQGPEFLTYFQNEAQLEKSRLLSDRFSAERPKGSFSTLEIQRTEQGDSAMYLCASSPQDTQYFGPGTRLTVL.